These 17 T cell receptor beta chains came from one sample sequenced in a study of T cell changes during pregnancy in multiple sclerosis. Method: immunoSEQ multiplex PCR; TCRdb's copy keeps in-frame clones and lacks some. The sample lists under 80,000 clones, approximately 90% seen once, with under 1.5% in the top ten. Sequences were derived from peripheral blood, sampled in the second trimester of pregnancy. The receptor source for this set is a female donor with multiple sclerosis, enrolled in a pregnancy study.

This CDR3 reads CASSQVRGPPGETQYF. The CDR3, as DNA: TGCGCCAGCAGCCAAGTAAGGGGGCCTCCGGGAGAGACCCAGTACTTC. This rearrangement joins TRBV4-3 to TRBJ2-5; TRBD1 matches 7 bases. There are 16 residues in the CDR3. Trimming cost V 1 base and J 4 bases; bases outside gene matches: 9. CDR1 LGHNA and CDR2 YSLEER come from the germline V gene.

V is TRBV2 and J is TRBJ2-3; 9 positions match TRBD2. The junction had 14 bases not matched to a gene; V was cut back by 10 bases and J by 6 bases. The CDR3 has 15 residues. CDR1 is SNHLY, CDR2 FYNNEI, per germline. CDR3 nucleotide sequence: TGTGCCACCTTGACTAGCGGTTCTGTTGGGGATACGCAGTATTTT. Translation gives CATLTSGSVGDTQYF.

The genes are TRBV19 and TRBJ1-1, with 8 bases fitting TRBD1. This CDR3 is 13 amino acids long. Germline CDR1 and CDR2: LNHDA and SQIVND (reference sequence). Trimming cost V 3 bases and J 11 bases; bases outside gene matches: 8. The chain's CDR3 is CASSIRPGQVAFF. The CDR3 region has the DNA TGTGCCAGTAGTATTCGACCGGGACAGGTGGCTTTCTTT.

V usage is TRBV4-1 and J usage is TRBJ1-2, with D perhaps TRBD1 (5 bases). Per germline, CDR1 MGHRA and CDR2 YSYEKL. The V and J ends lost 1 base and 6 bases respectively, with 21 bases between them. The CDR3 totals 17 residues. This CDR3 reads CASSQGLLLGGEHGYTF. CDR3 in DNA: TGCGCCAGCAGCCAAGGACTTCTCCTGGGGGGGGAGCATGGCTACACCTTC.

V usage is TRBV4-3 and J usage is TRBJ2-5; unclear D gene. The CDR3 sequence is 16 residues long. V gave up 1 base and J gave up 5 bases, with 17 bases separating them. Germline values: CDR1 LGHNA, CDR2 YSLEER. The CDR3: CASSQGRGGLGETQYF. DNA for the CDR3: TGCGCCAGCAGCCAAGGTCGAGGCGGCCTTGGGGAGACCCAGTACTTC.

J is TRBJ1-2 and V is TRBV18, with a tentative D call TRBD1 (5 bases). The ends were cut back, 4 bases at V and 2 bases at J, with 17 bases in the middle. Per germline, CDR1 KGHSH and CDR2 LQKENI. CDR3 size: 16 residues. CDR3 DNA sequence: TGTGCCAGCTCACTAAGGACAAATCCTCACAACTATGGCTACACCTTC. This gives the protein CASSLRTNPHNYGYTF.

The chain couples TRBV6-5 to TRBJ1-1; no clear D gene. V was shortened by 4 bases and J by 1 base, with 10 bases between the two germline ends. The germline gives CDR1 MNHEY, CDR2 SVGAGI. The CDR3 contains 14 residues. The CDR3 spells CASSLSRGNTEAFF. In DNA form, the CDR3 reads TGTGCCAGCAGTTTGAGCCGGGGGAACACTGAAGCTTTCTTT.

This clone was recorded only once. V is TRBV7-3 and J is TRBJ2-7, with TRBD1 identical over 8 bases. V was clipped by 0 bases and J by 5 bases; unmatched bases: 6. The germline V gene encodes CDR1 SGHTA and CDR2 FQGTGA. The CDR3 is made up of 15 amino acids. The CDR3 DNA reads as TGTGCCAGCAGCTTAACGGGGCAGGGGGCCGACGAGCAGTACTTC. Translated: CASSLTGQGADEQYF.

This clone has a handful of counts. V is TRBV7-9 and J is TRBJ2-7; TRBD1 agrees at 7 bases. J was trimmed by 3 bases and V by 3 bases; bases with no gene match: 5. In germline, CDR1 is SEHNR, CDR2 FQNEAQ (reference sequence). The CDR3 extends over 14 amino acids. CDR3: CASSLWDSNYEQYF. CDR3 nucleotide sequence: TGTGCCAGCAGCTTGTGGGACAGCAACTACGAGCAGTACTTC. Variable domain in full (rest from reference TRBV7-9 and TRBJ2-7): DTGVSQNPRHKITKRGQNVTFRCDPISEHNRLYWYRQTLGQGPEFLTYFQNEAQLEKSRLLSDRFSAERPKGSFSTLEIQRTEQGDSAMYLCASSLWDSNYEQYFGPGTRLTVT.

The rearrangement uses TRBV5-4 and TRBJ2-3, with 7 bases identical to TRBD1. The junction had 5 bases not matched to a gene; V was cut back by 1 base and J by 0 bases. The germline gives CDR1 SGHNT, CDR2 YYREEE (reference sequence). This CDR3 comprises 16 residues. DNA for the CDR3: TGTGCCAGCAGCTTGATCCGGGACAGTAGCACAGATACGCAGTATTTT. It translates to CASSLIRDSSTDTQYF.

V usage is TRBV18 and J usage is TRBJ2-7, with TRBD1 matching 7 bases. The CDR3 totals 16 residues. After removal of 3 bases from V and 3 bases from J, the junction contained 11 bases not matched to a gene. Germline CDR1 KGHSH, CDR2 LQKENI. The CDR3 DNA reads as TGTGCCAGCTCACCTTGGGACAGTCTATCTTTCTACGAGCAGTACTTC. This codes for CASSPWDSLSFYEQYF.

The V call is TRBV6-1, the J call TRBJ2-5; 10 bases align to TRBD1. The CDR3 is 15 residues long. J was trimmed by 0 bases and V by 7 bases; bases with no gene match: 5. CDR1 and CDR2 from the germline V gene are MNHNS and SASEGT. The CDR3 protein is CASTRDRGYQETQYF. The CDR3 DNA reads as TGTGCCAGCACTAGGGACAGGGGATACCAAGAGACCCAGTACTTC.

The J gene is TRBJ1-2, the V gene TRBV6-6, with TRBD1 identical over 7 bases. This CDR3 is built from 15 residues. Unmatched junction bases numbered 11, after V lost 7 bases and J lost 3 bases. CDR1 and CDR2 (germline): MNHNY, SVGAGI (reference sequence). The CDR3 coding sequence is TGTGCCAGCATCCCTCAACAGGGGACCTACTATGGCTACACCTTC. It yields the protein CASIPQQGTYYGYTF.

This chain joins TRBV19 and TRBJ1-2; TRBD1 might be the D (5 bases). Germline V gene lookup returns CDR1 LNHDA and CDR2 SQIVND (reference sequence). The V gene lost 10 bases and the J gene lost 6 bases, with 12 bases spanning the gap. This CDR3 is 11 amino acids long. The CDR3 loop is CATDGGDGYTF. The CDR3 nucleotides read TGTGCCACCGATGGAGGGGATGGCTACACCTTC.

This CDR3 is CASSPRQGAKNIQYF. CDR3 nucleotide sequence: TGTGCCAGCTCACCGAGACAGGGAGCCAAAAACATTCAGTACTTC. The chain links TRBV18 to TRBJ2-4; 7 bases agree with TRBD1. The germline V gene encodes CDR1 KGHSH and CDR2 LQKENI. V shed 3 bases and J 0 bases; nucleotides not matched to a gene: 2. The CDR3 consists of 15 residues. Full variable domain (rest looked up from reference TRBV18 and TRBJ2-4): NAGVMQNPRHLVRRRGQEARLRCSPMKGHSHVYWYRQLPEEGLKFMVYLQKENIIDESGMPKERFSAEFPKEGPSILRIQQVVRGDSAAYFCASSPRQGAKNIQYFGAGTRLSVL.

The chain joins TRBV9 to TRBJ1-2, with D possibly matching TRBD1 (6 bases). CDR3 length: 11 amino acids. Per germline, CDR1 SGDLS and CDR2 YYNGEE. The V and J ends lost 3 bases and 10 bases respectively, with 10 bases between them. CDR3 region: CASSARDTYTF. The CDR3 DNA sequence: TGTGCCAGCAGCGCCCGGGACACCTACACCTTC.

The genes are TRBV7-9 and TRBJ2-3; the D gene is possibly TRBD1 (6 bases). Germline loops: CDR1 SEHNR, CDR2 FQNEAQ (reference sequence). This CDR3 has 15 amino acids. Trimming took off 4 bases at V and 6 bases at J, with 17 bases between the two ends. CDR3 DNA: TGTGCCAGCAGCTCTCTCAGGGGCGCCAAGGATACGCAGTATTTT. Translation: CASSSLRGAKDTQYF.